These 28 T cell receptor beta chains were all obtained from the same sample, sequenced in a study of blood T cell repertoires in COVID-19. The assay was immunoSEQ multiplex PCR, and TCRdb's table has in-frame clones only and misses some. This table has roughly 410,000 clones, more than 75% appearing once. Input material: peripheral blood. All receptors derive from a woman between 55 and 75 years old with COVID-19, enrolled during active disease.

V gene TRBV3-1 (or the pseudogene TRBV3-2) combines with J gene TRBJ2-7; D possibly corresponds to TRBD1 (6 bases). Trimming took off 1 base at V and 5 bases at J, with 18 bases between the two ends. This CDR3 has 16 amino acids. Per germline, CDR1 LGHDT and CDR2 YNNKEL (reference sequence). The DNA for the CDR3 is TGTGCCAGCAGCCAAGGGCGCTCAGGGGTTCGACACGAGCAGTACTTC. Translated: CASSQGRSGVRHEQYF.

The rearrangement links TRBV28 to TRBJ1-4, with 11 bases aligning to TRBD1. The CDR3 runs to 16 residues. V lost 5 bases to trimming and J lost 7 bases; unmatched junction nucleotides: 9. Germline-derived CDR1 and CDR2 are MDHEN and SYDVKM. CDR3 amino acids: CASSPPGQGAFEKLFF. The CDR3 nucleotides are TGTGCCAGCAGTCCACCCGGACAGGGGGCGTTTGAAAAACTGTTTTTT. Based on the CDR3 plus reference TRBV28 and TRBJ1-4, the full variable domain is DVKVTQSSRYLVKRTGEKVFLECVQDMDHENMFWYRQDPGLGLRLIYFSYDVKMKEKGDIPEGYSVSREKKERFSLILESASTNQTSMYLCASSPPGQGAFEKLFFGSGTQLSVL.

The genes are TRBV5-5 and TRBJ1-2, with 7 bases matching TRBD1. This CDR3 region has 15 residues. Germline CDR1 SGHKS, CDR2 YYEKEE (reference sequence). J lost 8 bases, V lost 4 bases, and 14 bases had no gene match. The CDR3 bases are TGTGCCAGCAGCAAAACCGGGACAGCATTCAAGGGCTACACCTTC. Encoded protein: CASSKTGTAFKGYTF.

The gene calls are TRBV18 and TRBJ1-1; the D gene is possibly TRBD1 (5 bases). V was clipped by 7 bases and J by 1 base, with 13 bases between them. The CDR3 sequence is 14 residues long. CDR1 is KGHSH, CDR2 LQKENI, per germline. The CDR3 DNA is TGTGCCAGCTTGGCGCAGGGTACGAACACTGAAGCTTTCTTT. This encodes CASLAQGTNTEAFF. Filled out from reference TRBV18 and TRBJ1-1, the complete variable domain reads NAGVMQNPRHLVRRRGQEARLRCSPMKGHSHVYWYRQLPEEGLKFMVYLQKENIIDESGMPKERFSAEFPKEGPSILRIQQVVRGDSAAYFCASLAQGTNTEAFFGQGTRLTVV.

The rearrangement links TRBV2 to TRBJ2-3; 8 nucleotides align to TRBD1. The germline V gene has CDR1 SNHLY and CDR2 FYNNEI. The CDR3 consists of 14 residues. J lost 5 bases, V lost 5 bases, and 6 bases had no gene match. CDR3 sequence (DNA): TGTGCCAGCAGTCTCAGGGGGCGCAAAGATACGCAGTATTTT. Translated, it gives CASSLRGRKDTQYF.

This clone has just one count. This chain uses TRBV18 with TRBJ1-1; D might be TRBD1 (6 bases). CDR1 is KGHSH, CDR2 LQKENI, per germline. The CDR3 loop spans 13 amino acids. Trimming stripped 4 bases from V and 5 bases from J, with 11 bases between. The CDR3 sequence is CASSQGVGTEAFF. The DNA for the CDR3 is TGTGCCAGCTCACAGGGGGTAGGTACTGAAGCTTTCTTT.

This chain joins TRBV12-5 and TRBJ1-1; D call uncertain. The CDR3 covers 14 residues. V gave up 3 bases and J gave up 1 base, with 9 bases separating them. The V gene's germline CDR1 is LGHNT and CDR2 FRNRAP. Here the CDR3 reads CASGLDPGNTEAFF. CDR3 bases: TGTGCTAGTGGTTTAGATCCGGGGAACACTGAAGCTTTCTTT. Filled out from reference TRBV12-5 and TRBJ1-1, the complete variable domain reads DARVTQTPRHKVTEMGQEVTMRCQPILGHNTVFWYRQTMMQGLELLAYFRNRAPLDDSGMPKDRFSAEMPDATLATLKIQPSEPRDSAVYFCASGLDPGNTEAFFGQGTRLTVV.

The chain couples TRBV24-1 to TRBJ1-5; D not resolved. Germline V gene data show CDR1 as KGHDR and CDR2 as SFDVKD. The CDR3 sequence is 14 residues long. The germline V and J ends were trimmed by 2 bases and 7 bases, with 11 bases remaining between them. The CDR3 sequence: CATSDSEGVQPQHF. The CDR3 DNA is TGTGCCACCAGTGATTCGGAGGGCGTCCAGCCCCAGCATTTT.

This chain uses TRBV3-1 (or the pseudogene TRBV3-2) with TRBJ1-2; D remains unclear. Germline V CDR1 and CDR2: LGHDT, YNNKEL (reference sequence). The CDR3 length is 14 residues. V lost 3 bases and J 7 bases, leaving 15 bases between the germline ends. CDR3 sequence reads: CASSQNSRWFGYTF. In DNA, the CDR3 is TGTGCCAGCAGCCAGAACAGTCGCTGGTTTGGCTACACCTTC.

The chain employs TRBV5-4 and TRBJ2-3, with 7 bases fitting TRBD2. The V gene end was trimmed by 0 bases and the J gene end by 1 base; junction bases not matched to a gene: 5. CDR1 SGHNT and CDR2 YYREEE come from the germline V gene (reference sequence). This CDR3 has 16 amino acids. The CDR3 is CASSLEGLAGTDTQYF. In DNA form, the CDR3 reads TGTGCCAGCAGCTTGGAGGGTCTAGCGGGCACAGATACGCAGTATTTT.

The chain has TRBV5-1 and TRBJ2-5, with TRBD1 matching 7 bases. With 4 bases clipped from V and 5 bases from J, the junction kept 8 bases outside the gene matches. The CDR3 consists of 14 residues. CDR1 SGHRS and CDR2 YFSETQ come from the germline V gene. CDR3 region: CASSPDRALETQYF. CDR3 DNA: TGCGCCAGCAGCCCCGACAGGGCTTTGGAGACCCAGTACTTC.

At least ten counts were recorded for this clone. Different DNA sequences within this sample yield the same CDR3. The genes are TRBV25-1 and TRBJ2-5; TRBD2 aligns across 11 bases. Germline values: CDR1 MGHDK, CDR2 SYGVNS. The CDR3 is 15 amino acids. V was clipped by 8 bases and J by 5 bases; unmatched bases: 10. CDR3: CASGGSGGAWETQYF. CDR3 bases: TGTGCCAGCGGGGGTAGCGGGGGGGCCTGGGAGACCCAGTACTTC.

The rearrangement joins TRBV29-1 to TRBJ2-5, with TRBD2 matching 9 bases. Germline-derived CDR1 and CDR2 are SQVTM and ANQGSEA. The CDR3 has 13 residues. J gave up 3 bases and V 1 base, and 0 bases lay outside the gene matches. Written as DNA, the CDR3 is TGCAGCGTTGAAGGGACTAGCGAAGAGACCCAGTACTTC. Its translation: CSVEGTSEETQYF.

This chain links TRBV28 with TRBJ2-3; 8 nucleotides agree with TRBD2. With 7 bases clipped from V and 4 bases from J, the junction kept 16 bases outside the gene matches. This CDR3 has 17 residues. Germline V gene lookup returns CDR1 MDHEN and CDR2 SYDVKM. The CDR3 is CASTPGGGGLAPDTQYF. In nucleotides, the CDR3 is TGTGCCAGCACCCCTGGGGGGGGCGGACTAGCCCCAGATACGCAGTATTTT.

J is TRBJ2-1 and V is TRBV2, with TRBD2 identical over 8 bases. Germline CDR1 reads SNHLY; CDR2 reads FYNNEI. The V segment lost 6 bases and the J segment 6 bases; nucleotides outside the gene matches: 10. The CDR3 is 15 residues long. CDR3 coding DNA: TGTGCCAGCAGACTGACAGCGGGGGCATCCAATGAGCAGTTCTTC. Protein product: CASRLTAGASNEQFF.

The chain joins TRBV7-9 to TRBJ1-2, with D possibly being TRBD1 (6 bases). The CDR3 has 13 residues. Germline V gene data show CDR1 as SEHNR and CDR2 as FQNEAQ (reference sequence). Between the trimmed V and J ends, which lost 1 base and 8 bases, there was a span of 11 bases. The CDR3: CASSLDRVGGYTF. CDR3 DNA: TGTGCCAGCAGCTTAGACAGGGTAGGCGGCTACACCTTC.

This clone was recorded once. The CDR3: CASSADRMNTEAFF. CDR3 nucleotides: TGTGCCAGCTCAGCGGACAGAATGAACACTGAAGCTTTCTTT. V is TRBV18 and J is TRBJ1-1; the D gene is possibly TRBD1 (6 bases). The CDR3 has 14 residues. Trimming took 5 bases from V and 0 from J, leaving 10 bases between them. CDR1 and CDR2 from the germline V gene are KGHSH and LQKENI.

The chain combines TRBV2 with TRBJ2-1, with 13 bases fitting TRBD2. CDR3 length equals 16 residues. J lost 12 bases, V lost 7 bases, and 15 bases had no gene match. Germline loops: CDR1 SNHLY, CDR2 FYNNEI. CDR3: CASTPTGTSGAVGQFF. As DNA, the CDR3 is TGTGCCAGCACTCCGACTGGGACTAGCGGGGCAGTGGGGCAGTTCTTC.

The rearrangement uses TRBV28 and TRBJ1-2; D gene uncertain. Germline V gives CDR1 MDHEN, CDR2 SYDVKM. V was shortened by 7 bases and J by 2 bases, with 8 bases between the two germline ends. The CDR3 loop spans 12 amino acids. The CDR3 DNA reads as TGTGCCAGCACCAGACTCAACTATGGCTACACCTTC. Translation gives CASTRLNYGYTF.

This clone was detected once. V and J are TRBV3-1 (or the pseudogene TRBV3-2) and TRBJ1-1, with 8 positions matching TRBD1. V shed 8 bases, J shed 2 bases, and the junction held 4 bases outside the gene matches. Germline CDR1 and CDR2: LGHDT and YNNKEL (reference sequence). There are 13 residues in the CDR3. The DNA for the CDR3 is TGTGCCAGCCGACAGGGGATAAACACTGAAGCTTTCTTT. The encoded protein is CASRQGINTEAFF.

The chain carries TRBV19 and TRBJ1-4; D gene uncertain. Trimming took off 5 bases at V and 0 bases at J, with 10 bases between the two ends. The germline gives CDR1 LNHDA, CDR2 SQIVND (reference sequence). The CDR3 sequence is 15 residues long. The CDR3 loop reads CASSYVSATNEKLFF. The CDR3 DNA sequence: TGTGCCAGTAGTTATGTTTCCGCAACTAATGAAAAACTGTTTTTT.

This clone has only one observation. CDR3 region: CSVERDRAGETQYF. CDR3 DNA sequence: TGCAGCGTTGAAAGGGACAGAGCGGGAGAGACCCAGTACTTC. The V gene is TRBV29-1, the J gene TRBJ2-5, with D maybe TRBD1 (7 bases). The germline gives CDR1 SQVTM, CDR2 ANQGSEA. The CDR3 length is 14 residues. The V end lost 2 bases, the J end lost 4 bases, and 14 bases lay between the germline ends.

The CDR3, as DNA: TGTGCCAGCAGCCTAGACCCAGGGGGCACTGAAGCTTTCTTT. Protein sequence: CASSLDPGGTEAFF. The rearrangement links TRBV14 to TRBJ1-1; TRBD1 matches 7 bases. Germline assignment: CDR1 SGHDN and CDR2 FVKESK. After removal of 4 bases from V and 4 bases from J, the junction contained 6 bases not matched to a gene. There are 14 residues in the CDR3.

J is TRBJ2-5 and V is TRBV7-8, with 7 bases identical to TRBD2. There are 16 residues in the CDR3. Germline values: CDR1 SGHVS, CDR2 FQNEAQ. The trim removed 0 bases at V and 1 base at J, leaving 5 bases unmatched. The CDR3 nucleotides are TGTGCCAGCAGCTTAGCGCGGGGGTTAATCCAAGAGACCCAGTACTTC. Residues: CASSLARGLIQETQYF.

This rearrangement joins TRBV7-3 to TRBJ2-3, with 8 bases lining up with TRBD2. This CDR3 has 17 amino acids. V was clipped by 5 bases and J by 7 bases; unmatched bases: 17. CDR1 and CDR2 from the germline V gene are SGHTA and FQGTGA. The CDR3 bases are TGTGCCAGCAGCCCTATGTGGGCGGGGGGTGCCAAACATACGCAGTATTTT. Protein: CASSPMWAGGAKHTQYF.

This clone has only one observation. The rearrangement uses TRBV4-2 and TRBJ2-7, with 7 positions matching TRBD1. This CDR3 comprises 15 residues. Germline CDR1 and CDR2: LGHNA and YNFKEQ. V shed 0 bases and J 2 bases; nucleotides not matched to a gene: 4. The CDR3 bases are TGTGCCAGCAGCCAAGATGAGACAGGGACCTACGAGCAGTACTTC. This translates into CASSQDETGTYEQYF.

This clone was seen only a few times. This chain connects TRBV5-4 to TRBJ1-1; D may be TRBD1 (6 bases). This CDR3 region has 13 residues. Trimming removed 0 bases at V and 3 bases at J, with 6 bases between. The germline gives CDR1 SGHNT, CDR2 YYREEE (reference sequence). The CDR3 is CASSLDRDTEAFF. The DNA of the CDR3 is TGTGCCAGCAGCTTGGACAGGGACACTGAAGCTTTCTTT.

The CDR3 here is CASSPGEAYNSPLHF. The CDR3 DNA reads TGTGCCAGCAGTCCTGGTGAGGCCTATAATTCACCCCTCCACTTT. The chain combines TRBV6-5 with TRBJ1-6; D unresolved. This CDR3 contains 15 residues. Germline values: CDR1 MNHEY, CDR2 SVGAGI. Between the trimmed V and J ends, which lost 5 bases and 2 bases, there was a span of 10 bases.